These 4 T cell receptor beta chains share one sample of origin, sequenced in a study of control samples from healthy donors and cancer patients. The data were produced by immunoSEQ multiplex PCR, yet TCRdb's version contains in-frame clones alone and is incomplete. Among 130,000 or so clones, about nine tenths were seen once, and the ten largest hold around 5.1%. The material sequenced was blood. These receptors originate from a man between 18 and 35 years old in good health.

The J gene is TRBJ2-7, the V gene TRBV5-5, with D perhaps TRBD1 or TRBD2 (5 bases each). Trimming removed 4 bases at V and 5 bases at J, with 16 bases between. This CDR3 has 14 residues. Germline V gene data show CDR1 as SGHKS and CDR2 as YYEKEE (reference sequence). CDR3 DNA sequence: TGTGCCAGCAGCCAAGGGACGGATCTCCACGAGCAGTACTTC. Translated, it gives CASSQGTDLHEQYF.

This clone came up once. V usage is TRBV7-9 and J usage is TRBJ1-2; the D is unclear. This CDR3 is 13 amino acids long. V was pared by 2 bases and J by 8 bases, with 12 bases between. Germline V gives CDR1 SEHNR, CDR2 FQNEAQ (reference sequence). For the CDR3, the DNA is TGTGCCAGCAGCTTAACCCAGCCACCCGGCTACACCTTC. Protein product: CASSLTQPPGYTF.

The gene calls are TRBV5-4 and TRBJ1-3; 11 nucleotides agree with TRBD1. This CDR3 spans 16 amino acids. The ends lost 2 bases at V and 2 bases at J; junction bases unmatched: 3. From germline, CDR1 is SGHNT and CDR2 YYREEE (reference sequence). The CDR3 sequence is CASSFGTGGTGNTIYF. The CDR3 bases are TGTGCCAGCAGCTTTGGGACAGGGGGTACTGGAAACACCATATATTTT. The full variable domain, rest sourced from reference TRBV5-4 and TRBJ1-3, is ETGVTQSPTHLIKTRGQQVTLRCSSQSGHNTVSWYQQALGQGPQFIFQYYREEENGRGNFPPRFSGLQFPNYSSELNVNALELDDSALYLCASSFGTGGTGNTIYFGEGSWLTVV.

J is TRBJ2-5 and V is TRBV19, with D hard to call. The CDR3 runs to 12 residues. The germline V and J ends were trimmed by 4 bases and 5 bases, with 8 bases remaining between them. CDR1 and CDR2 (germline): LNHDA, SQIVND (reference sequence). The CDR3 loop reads CASSSDGETQYF. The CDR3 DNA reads TGTGCCAGTAGTAGTGACGGGGAGACCCAGTACTTC.